The 5 T cell receptor beta chains given below trace back to one sample, sequenced in a study of T cells in Graves' hyperthyroidism and ophthalmopathy. The source material, RNA transcripts, was used to amplify TCR beta CDR3 regions. HTBI primers drove first-round RT-PCR of the TCR CDR3. MiXCR, applied by TCRdb to the multiplex PCR reads, yields one record per CDR3 protein. This sample has hundreds of thousands of distinct CDR3 sequences, with just under 45% found just once. Sequencing was carried out using peripheral blood or thyroid tissue (not recorded which). The receptors originated from an adult man with Graves' disease, either hyperthyroidism or ophthalmopathy (not recorded which).

The chain couples TRBV5-4 to TRBJ2-7; weak D call: TRBD2 (6 bases). Germline values: CDR1 SGHNT, CDR2 YYREEE (reference sequence). Trimming removed 4 bases from V and 3 bases from J, with 17 bases in between. The length of the CDR3 is 15 residues. The CDR3 loop is CASSQGGARVYEQYF. CDR3 DNA sequence: TGTGCCAGCAGCCAAGGAGGGGCAAGAGTCTACGAGCAGTACTTC.

The chain has TRBV15 and TRBJ2-7; possible D gene TRBD2, 6 bases. This CDR3 is 12 amino acids long. V shed 9 bases and J shed 6 bases, with 15 bases lying between them. Looked up from germline, CDR1 is LNHNV and CDR2 is YYDKDF (reference sequence). The CDR3 nucleotides read TGTGCCACATCTCCTCGGGAGTCCGAGCAGTACTTC. This codes for CATSPRESEQYF.

This clonotype was recorded many times. The chain links TRBV2 to TRBJ1-1; D uncertain. The CDR3 covers 12 residues. Trimming removed 5 bases from V and 6 bases from J, with 10 bases in between. Germline V gene lookup returns CDR1 SNHLY and CDR2 FYNNEI. The CDR3 coding sequence is TGTGCCAGCAGTCTGGGGTGGGCTGAAGCTTTCTTT. Its translation is CASSLGWAEAFF.

This clonotype was detected only a few times. J is TRBJ1-5 and V is TRBV12-3 or TRBV12-4; 9 nucleotides line up with TRBD1. The CDR3 is 16 amino acids. V gave up 7 bases and J gave up 5 bases; unmatched junction bases: 12. This CDR3 reads CASTLGGTGSDQPQHF. The CDR3 nucleotides are TGTGCCAGCACCCTAGGCGGGACAGGGTCTGATCAGCCCCAGCATTTT.

This clonotype was seen at least ten times. V usage is TRBV29-1 and J usage is TRBJ1-5, with D possibly TRBD1 on 6 matching bases. Per the germline V gene, CDR1 is SQVTM and CDR2 is ANQGSEA. The CDR3 is 13 residues long. Trimming cost V 4 bases and J 5 bases, with 12 bases left between them. As DNA, the CDR3 is TGCAGCGTTGCGACAGGAGGGGATCAGCCCCAGCATTTT. Its translation is CSVATGGDQPQHF.